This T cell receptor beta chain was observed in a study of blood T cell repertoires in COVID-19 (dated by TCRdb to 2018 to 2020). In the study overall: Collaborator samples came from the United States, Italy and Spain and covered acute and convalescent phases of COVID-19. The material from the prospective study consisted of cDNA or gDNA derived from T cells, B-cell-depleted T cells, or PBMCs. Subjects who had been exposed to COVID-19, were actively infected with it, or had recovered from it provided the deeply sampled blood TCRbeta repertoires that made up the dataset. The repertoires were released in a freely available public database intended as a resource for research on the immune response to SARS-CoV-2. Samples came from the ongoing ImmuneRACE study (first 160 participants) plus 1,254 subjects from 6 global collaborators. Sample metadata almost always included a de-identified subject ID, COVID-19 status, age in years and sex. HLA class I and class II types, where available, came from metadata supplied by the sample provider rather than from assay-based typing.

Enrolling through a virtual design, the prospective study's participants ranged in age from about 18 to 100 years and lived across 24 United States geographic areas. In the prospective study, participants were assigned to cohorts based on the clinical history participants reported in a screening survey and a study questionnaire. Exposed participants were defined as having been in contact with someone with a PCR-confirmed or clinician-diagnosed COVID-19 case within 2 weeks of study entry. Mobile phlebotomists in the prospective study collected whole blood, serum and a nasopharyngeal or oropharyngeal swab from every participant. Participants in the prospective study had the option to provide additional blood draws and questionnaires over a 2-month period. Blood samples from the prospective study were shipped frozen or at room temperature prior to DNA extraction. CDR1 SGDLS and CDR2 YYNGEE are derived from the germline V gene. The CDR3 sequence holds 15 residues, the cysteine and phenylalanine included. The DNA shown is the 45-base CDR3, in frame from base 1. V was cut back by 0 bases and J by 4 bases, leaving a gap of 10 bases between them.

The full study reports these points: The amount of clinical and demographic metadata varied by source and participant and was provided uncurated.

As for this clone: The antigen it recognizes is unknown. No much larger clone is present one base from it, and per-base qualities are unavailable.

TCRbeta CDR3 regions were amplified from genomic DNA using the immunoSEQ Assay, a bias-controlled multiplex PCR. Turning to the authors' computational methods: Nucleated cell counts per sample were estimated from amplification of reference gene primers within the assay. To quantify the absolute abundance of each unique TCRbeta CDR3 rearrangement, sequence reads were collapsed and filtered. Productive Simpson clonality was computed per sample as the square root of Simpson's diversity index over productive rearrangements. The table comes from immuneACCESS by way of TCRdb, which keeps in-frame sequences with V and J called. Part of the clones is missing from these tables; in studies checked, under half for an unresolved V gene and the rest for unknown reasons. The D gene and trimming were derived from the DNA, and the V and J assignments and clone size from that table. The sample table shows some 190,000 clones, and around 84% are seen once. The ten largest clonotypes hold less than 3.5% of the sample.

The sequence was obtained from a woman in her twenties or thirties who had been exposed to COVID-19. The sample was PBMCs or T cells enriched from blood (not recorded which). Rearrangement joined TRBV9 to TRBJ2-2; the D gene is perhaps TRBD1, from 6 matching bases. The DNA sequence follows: TGTGCCAGCAGCGTAGACTCAGGGGCCACCGGGGAGCTGTTTTTT. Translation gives CASSVDSGATGELFF.